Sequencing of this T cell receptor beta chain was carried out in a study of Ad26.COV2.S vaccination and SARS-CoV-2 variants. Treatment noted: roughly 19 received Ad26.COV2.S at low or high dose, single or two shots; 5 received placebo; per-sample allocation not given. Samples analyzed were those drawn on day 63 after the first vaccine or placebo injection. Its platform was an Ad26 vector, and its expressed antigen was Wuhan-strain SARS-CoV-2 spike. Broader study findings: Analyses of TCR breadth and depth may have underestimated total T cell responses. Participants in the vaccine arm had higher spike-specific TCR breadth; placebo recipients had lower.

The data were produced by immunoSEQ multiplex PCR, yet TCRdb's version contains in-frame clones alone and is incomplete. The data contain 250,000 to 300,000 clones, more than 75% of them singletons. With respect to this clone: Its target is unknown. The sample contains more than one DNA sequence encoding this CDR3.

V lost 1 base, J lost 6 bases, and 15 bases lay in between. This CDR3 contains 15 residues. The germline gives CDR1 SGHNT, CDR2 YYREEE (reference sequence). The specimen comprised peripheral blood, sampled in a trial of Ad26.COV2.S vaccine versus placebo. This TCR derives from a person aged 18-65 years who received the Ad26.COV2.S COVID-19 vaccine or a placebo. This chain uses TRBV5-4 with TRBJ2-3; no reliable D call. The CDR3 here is CASSLSSGSSDTQYF. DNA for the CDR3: TGTGCCAGCAGCTTGTCCTCCGGTTCTTCGGATACGCAGTATTTT.